One sample yielded the 3 T cell receptor beta chains listed below, sequenced in a study of T cell responses to AZD1222 COVID-19 vaccine. Using immunoSEQ multiplex PCR, the repertoire was profiled, and TCRdb retains in-frame clones only, with some absent. The sample records about 200,000 clones, 85% to 95% being singletons. This specimen was peripheral blood, taken 28 days after the second dose of the MenACWY control vaccine. The receptors were sampled from an adult who received the MenACWY meningococcal vaccine as a control.

The rearrangement links TRBV7-9 to TRBJ1-1; the D is unclear. The ends were cut back, 7 bases at V and 3 bases at J, with 9 bases in the middle. Germline V gives CDR1 SEHNR, CDR2 FQNEAQ (reference sequence). The CDR3 runs 12 residues. The DNA for the CDR3 is TGTGCCAGCAACCCACGGGACACTGAAGCTTTCTTT. This translates into CASNPRDTEAFF.

The V gene is TRBV30, the J gene TRBJ1-2, with a tentative D call TRBD1 (6 bases). CDR3 length equals 12 residues. The V gene lost 1 base and the J gene lost 4 bases, with 7 bases spanning the gap. Germline V CDR1 and CDR2: GTSNPN, SVGIG (reference sequence). The CDR3 DNA reads TGTGCCTGGAGTGAGGGGGGCTATGGCTACACCTTC. This gives the protein CAWSEGGYGYTF.

A single count supports this clone. This sequence joins TRBV19 and TRBJ1-1; no firm D call. Deletions cut 4 bases from V and 0 bases from J, with 9 bases between. In germline, CDR1 is LNHDA, CDR2 SQIVND (reference sequence). There are 14 residues in the CDR3. In DNA form, the CDR3 reads TGTGCCAGTAGTACTCTCGGGGTGAACACTGAAGCTTTCTTT. It specifies CASSTLGVNTEAFF. The complete variable domain, with remaining parts taken from reference TRBV19 and TRBJ1-1, reads DGGITQSPKYLFRKEGQNVTLSCEQNLNHDAMYWYRQDPGQGLRLIYYSQIVNDFQKGDIAEGYSVSREKKESFPLTVTSAQKNPTAFYLCASSTLGVNTEAFFGQGTRLTVV.